This TCR beta chain emerged from a study of blood T cell repertoires in COVID-19. Overall study: Italy, Spain and the United States were the sources of the convalescent and acute COVID-19 samples. PBMCs, B-cell-depleted T cells, or T cells were the source of the cDNA or gDNA that made up the material.

In the source study's methods: For nucleated cells, counts were estimated from reference gene primer amplification. Some clones are missing from TCRdb's copy, which holds only in-frame ones; the method was immunoSEQ multiplex PCR. V and J calls and clone size are copied from that table; D and trimming were computed from the DNA. Among some 240,000 clones listed, roughly four fifths were seen once. The germline V gene has CDR1 LGHNA and CDR2 YNFKEQ. With 1 base clipped from V and 0 bases from J, the junction kept 10 bases outside the gene matches. The CDR3 has 19 residues. This clonotype originated in a woman of 80 years or more with acute or convalescent COVID-19. Material for sequencing was peripheral blood. The chain links TRBV4-2 to TRBJ2-1; TRBD1 agrees at 9 bases. The DNA of the CDR3 is TGTGCCAGCAGCCAAGGAGAGCAACAGGGGGCCCCCTCCTACAATGAGCAGTTCTTC. Residues: CASSQGEQQGAPSYNEQFF.